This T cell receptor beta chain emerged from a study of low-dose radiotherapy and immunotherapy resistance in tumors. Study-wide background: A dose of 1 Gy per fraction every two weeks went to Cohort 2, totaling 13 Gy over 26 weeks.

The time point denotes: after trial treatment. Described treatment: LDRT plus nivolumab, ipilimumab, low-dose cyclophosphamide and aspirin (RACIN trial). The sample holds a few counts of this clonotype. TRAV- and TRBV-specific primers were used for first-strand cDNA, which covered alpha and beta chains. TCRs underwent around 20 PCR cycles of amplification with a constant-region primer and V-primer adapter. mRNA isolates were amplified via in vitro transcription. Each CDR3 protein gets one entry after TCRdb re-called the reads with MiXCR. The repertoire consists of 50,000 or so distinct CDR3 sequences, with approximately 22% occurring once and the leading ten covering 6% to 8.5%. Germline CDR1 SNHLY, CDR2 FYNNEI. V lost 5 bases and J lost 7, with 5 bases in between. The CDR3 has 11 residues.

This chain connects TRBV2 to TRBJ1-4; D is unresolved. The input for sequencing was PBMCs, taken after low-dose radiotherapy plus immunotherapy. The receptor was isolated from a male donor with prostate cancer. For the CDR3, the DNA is TGTGCCAGCAGTTTCGGTGAAAAACTGTTTTTT. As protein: CASSFGEKLFF.